This TCR beta chain is from a study of human T cells and chemical hapten exposure. About this clonotype itself: Its antigen is as yet unknown.

Overall study findings and caveats: As patch test score rose, PT1 expanded TCR counts tended to rise as well. The study found that DPC sensitization did not change TCRs above 1 in 1000 frequency.

This sample's time point: pre-sensitization, week 0. The treatment here: therapeutic diphenylcyclopropenone sensitization with weekly scalp DPC. V lost 0 bases, J lost 14 bases, and 17 bases lay in between. The germline V gene encodes CDR1 LNHNV and CDR2 YYDKDF (reference sequence). This CDR3 is built from 14 residues. The library tagged each cDNA molecule with unique molecular identifiers. In TCRdb, the RACE reads were re-called with MiXCR into one record per CDR3 protein. The repertoire holds around 260,000 distinct CDR3 sequences, with about 8.6% as singletons. The chain is built from TRBV15 and TRBJ2-1, with a weak D call TRBD2 (7 bases). Sequences were derived from whole blood, sampled in connection with sensitization to the hapten diphenylcyclopropenone (DPC). This TCR was sampled from a woman aged 40 to 50 with alopecia areata. Some clones in this sample may be carry-over from other donors' samples. CDR3: CATSRDRGRETEFF. For the CDR3, the DNA is TGTGCCACCAGCAGAGACCGGGGGCGGGAGACGGAGTTCTTC. Complete variable domain (other parts from reference TRBV15 and TRBJ2-1): DAMVIQNPRYQVTQFGKPVTLSCSQTLNHNVMYWYQQKSSQAPKLLFHYYDKDFNNEADTPDNFQSRRPNTSFCFLDIRSPGLGDTAMYLCATSRDRGRETEFFGPGTRLTVL.